The rows below give T cell receptor beta chains drawn from one sample of a study of blood T cell repertoires in COVID-19. The table came from immunoSEQ multiplex PCR; TCRdb's copy has only in-frame clones and leaves some out. The sample has roughly 200,000 clones, roughly 82% seen once. Sequenced sample: PBMCs or T cells enriched from blood (not recorded which). The receptors stem from a man aged 35 to 55 who had recovered from COVID-19. Each CDR3 is given with its conserved first and last residue. The D gene is left open where the match is weak. Size is stated for part of the rows, as once, few or many counts, or as a class when the clone is expanded.

cdr3_aa: CASSSGWDTEAFF
cdr3_nt: TGTGCCAGCAGCTCGGGGTGGGACACTGAAGCTTTCTTT
j_call: TRBJ1-1
v_call: TRBV7-9
clone_size: .
d_call: .

cdr3_aa: CASSKNREKNTEAFF
cdr3_nt: TGTGCCAGCAGCAAAAACAGGGAAAAGAACACTGAAGCTTTCTTT
j_call: TRBJ1-1
v_call: TRBV7-2
clone_size: .
d_call: .

cdr3_aa: CASSRSYSGFTDTQYF
cdr3_nt: TGCGCCAGCAGCCGGTCCTATAGCGGTTTCACAGATACGCAGTATTTT
j_call: TRBJ2-3
v_call: TRBV4-3
clone_size: .
d_call: .

cdr3_aa: CASRYPGGYGYTF
cdr3_nt: TGTGCCAGCAGGTATCCCGGAGGGTATGGCTACACCTTC
j_call: TRBJ1-2
v_call: TRBV28
clone_size: .
d_call: .

cdr3_aa: CASSVSGAGYEQYF
cdr3_nt: TGTGCCAGTAGCGTTAGCGGGGCGGGCTACGAGCAGTACTTC
j_call: TRBJ2-7
v_call: TRBV19
clone_size: .
d_call: TRBD2

cdr3_aa: CASSRTRTGGSYNEQFF
cdr3_nt: TGTGCCAGTAGTAGGACTCGGACGGGGGGTTCCTACAATGAGCAGTTCTTC
j_call: TRBJ2-1
v_call: TRBV19
clone_size: .
d_call: TRBD2

cdr3_aa: CASSEEGAMRNEQFF
cdr3_nt: TGCGCCAGCAGTGAGGAGGGAGCTATGAGGAATGAGCAGTTCTTC
j_call: TRBJ2-1
v_call: TRBV10-1
clone_size: .
d_call: .

cdr3_aa: CASSLVVRGGANTGELFF
cdr3_nt: TGTGCCAGCAGCTTGGTTGTTCGAGGGGGCGCGAACACCGGGGAGCTGTTTTTT
j_call: TRBJ2-2
v_call: TRBV5-6
clone_size: .
d_call: TRBD1

cdr3_aa: CASSPTATGELFF
cdr3_nt: TGTGCCAGCAGTCCCACAGCTACCGGGGAGCTGTTTTTT
j_call: TRBJ2-2
v_call: TRBV6-5
clone_size: .
d_call: .

cdr3_aa: CASSEVLAGASVTYNEQFF
cdr3_nt: TGTGCCAGCAGTGAAGTTCTAGCGGGAGCTAGCGTGACCTACAATGAGCAGTTCTTC
j_call: TRBJ2-1
v_call: TRBV2
clone_size: .
d_call: TRBD2

cdr3_aa: CASSSPGRAGNTIYF
cdr3_nt: TGTGCCAGCAGCTCCCCGGGAAGGGCTGGAAACACCATATATTTT
j_call: TRBJ1-3
v_call: TRBV5-4
clone_size: .
d_call: .

cdr3_aa: CASTNGRLSNQPQHF
cdr3_nt: TGTGCCAGCACCAACGGGAGGTTGAGCAATCAGCCCCAGCATTTT
j_call: TRBJ1-5
v_call: TRBV28
clone_size: .
d_call: .

cdr3_aa: CAISESTPTAGVFGNTIYF
cdr3_nt: TGTGCCATCAGTGAGTCGACGCCCACGGCAGGGGTGTTTGGAAACACCATATATTTT
j_call: TRBJ1-3
v_call: TRBV10-3
clone_size: .
d_call: .

cdr3_aa: CASSYSGRRADTQYF
cdr3_nt: TGTGCCAGCAGTTATAGCGGGAGGCGGGCAGATACGCAGTATTTT
j_call: TRBJ2-3
v_call: TRBV5-8
clone_size: few
d_call: TRBD2

cdr3_aa: CASSQGGGRAYEQYF
cdr3_nt: TGCGCCAGCAGTCAAGGAGGCGGGAGGGCCTACGAGCAGTACTTC
j_call: TRBJ2-7
v_call: TRBV23-1
clone_size: .
d_call: TRBD2

cdr3_aa: CASSSGQSTGELFF
cdr3_nt: TGCGCCAGCAGCTCCGGACAGAGCACCGGGGAGCTGTTTTTT
j_call: TRBJ2-2
v_call: TRBV5-1
clone_size: .
d_call: .

cdr3_aa: CASSDGVPNSPLHF
cdr3_nt: TGTGCCAGCTCTGACGGGGTACCTAATTCACCCCTCCACTTT
j_call: TRBJ1-6
v_call: TRBV2
clone_size: .
d_call: .

cdr3_aa: CASSSLNEKLFF
cdr3_nt: TGTGCCAGCTCCTCCCTGAATGAAAAACTGTTTTTT
j_call: TRBJ1-4
v_call: TRBV18
clone_size: .
d_call: .

cdr3_aa: CASSLFPRGDNEQFF
cdr3_nt: TGCGCCAGCAGCCTGTTCCCGCGAGGAGACAATGAGCAGTTCTTC
j_call: TRBJ2-1
v_call: TRBV5-1
clone_size: .
d_call: .

cdr3_aa: CASSSRTRPSGSSYNEQFF
cdr3_nt: TGTGCCAGCAGCTCCCGTACAAGACCGAGCGGGAGCTCCTACAATGAGCAGTTCTTC
j_call: TRBJ2-1
v_call: TRBV7-9
clone_size: .
d_call: TRBD2

cdr3_aa: CASGQQPNQPQHF
cdr3_nt: TGTGCTAGTGGTCAACAGCCAAATCAGCCCCAGCATTTT
j_call: TRBJ1-5
v_call: TRBV12-5
clone_size: few
d_call: .

cdr3_aa: CASSGQGEVQPQHF
cdr3_nt: TGTGCCAGCAGCGGACAGGGGGAGGTTCAGCCCCAGCATTTT
j_call: TRBJ1-5
v_call: TRBV9
clone_size: .
d_call: TRBD1

cdr3_aa: CASSDSGQGYEQYF
cdr3_nt: TGTGCCAGCAGCGACTCGGGACAAGGCTACGAGCAGTACTTC
j_call: TRBJ2-7
v_call: TRBV7-9
clone_size: .
d_call: .

cdr3_aa: CASSVISYNSPLHF
cdr3_nt: TGTGCCAGCAGCGTAATCAGCTATAATTCACCCCTCCACTTT
j_call: TRBJ1-6
v_call: TRBV9
clone_size: once
d_call: .

cdr3_aa: CSASTVTSGSSEQFF
cdr3_nt: TGCAGTGCTAGTACCGTAACTAGCGGGAGCAGTGAGCAGTTCTTC
j_call: TRBJ2-1
v_call: TRBV20-1
clone_size: .
d_call: TRBD2

cdr3_aa: CASRWGESNQPQHF
cdr3_nt: TGTGCCAGCAGGTGGGGAGAAAGCAATCAGCCCCAGCATTTT
j_call: TRBJ1-5
v_call: TRBV6-5
clone_size: .
d_call: .

cdr3_aa: CASSLLQGNQPQHF
cdr3_nt: TGTGCCAGCAGTCTACTACAGGGGAATCAGCCCCAGCATTTT
j_call: TRBJ1-5
v_call: TRBV6-2/TRBV6-3
clone_size: .
d_call: TRBD1

cdr3_aa: CASSLNPGRHSNQPQHF
cdr3_nt: TGTGCCAGCAGCTTAAACCCAGGGCGACATAGCAATCAGCCCCAGCATTTT
j_call: TRBJ1-5
v_call: TRBV7-2
clone_size: .
d_call: .

cdr3_aa: CAWSQTGGSSPLHF
cdr3_nt: TGTGCCTGGAGCCAGACAGGGGGCAGCTCACCCCTCCACTTT
j_call: TRBJ1-6
v_call: TRBV30
clone_size: .
d_call: TRBD1

cdr3_aa: CAISESPGLAGGGSYNEQFF
cdr3_nt: TGTGCCATCAGTGAGTCTCCGGGACTAGCGGGAGGAGGCTCCTACAATGAGCAGTTCTTC
j_call: TRBJ2-1
v_call: TRBV10-3
clone_size: once
d_call: TRBD2

cdr3_aa: CASSFVGPNTEAFF
cdr3_nt: TGCGCCAGCAGCTTCGTGGGGCCGAACACTGAAGCTTTCTTT
j_call: TRBJ1-1
v_call: TRBV5-1
clone_size: .
d_call: .

cdr3_aa: CASSFGLAVYNEQFF
cdr3_nt: TGCGCCAGCAGCTTCGGACTAGCGGTTTACAATGAGCAGTTCTTC
j_call: TRBJ2-1
v_call: TRBV5-1
clone_size: few
d_call: TRBD2

cdr3_aa: CASSLGWGTSSTYEQYF
cdr3_nt: TGTGCCAGCAGCTTAGGGTGGGGGACTAGTTCTACCTACGAGCAGTACTTC
j_call: TRBJ2-7
v_call: TRBV7-6
clone_size: .
d_call: TRBD2

cdr3_aa: CATSGPSNGELFF
cdr3_nt: TGTGCCACCAGCGGGCCTTCCAACGGGGAGCTGTTTTTT
j_call: TRBJ2-2
v_call: TRBV15
clone_size: few
d_call: .

cdr3_aa: CASSSWTGNSPLHF
cdr3_nt: TGCGCCAGCAGCTCGTGGACTGGTAATTCACCCCTCCACTTT
j_call: TRBJ1-6
v_call: TRBV5-1
clone_size: few
d_call: .

cdr3_aa: CASSLRQAINEKLFF
cdr3_nt: TGTGCCAGCAGCTTGCGACAGGCCATTAATGAAAAACTGTTTTTT
j_call: TRBJ1-4
v_call: TRBV5-6
clone_size: .
d_call: .

cdr3_aa: CASTEGNRLAGHTGELFF
cdr3_nt: TGTGCCAGCACTGAAGGGAACCGACTAGCGGGACACACCGGGGAGCTGTTTTTT
j_call: TRBJ2-2
v_call: TRBV9
clone_size: few
d_call: TRBD2

cdr3_aa: CASSPTLSGSKVTADTQYF
cdr3_nt: TGTGCCAGCTCACCAACTTTATCCGGGAGTAAAGTAACGGCAGATACGCAGTATTTT
j_call: TRBJ2-3
v_call: TRBV18
clone_size: .
d_call: .

cdr3_aa: CASSLAPRGDYEQYF
cdr3_nt: TGCGCCAGCAGCTTGGCCCCGAGAGGCGACTACGAGCAGTACTTC
j_call: TRBJ2-7
v_call: TRBV5-1
clone_size: .
d_call: .

cdr3_aa: CASSQAPGQGVYGYTF
cdr3_nt: TGCGCCAGCAGCCAAGCCCCGGGACAGGGGGTGTATGGCTACACCTTC
j_call: TRBJ1-2
v_call: TRBV4-3
clone_size: few
d_call: TRBD1

cdr3_aa: CASSFGSGAGTNEKLFF
cdr3_nt: TGCGCCAGCAGCTTCGGATCAGGGGCGGGAACTAATGAAAAACTGTTTTTT
j_call: TRBJ1-4
v_call: TRBV5-1
clone_size: once
d_call: .

cdr3_aa: CASSFPPGSPSTDTQYF
cdr3_nt: TGTGCCAGCAGCTTCCCCCCAGGGTCCCCTAGCACAGATACGCAGTATTTT
j_call: TRBJ2-3
v_call: TRBV5-6
clone_size: .
d_call: .

cdr3_aa: CASSPTDREGTGELFF
cdr3_nt: TGTGCCAGCAGCCCCACGGACAGGGAGGGGACCGGGGAGCTGTTTTTT
j_call: TRBJ2-2
v_call: TRBV5-5
clone_size: few
d_call: .

cdr3_aa: CASRDRGLSNYGYTF
cdr3_nt: TGTGCCAGCAGGGACAGGGGCCTTTCTAACTATGGCTACACCTTC
j_call: TRBJ1-2
v_call: TRBV6-5
clone_size: .
d_call: TRBD1